This TCR beta chain was observed in a study of cytomegalovirus exposure and HLA in healthy donors. Findings and limits, study-wide: A later examination showed that TCR association rates differed by HLA locus, with DRB1 most and HLA-C fewest.

The ends were cut back, 6 bases at V and 3 bases at J, with 9 bases in the middle. The CDR3 is 12 amino acids. Looked up from germline, CDR1 is MNHNY and CDR2 is SVGAGI (reference sequence). Healthy bone marrow donors formed the donor group. This clone appeared a few times. The antigen is not known. It was with 60 Vbeta and 13 Jbeta primers that the PCR ran. TCRdb's copy holds only in-frame clones and misses some; the assay was immunoSEQ multiplex PCR. The sample lists 90,000 to 150,000 clones; approximately 80% were seen once. This receptor was obtained from a female donor in good health and CMV-seronegative. Material: PBMCs. V and J are TRBV6-6 and TRBJ2-7, with TRBD1 as a possible D gene (5 bases). This CDR3 reads CASRGQIYEQYF. The DNA for the CDR3 is TGTGCCAGCAGGGGGCAAATCTACGAGCAGTACTTC.